The clone carrying this TCR beta chain was detected a few times. What it recognizes is unknown. This specimen comes from a study of T-cell reconstitution after alpha-beta-depleted transplantation in children. Trimming cost V 1 base and J 5 bases; bases outside gene matches: 8. This CDR3 has 17 residues. CDR1 SGHTA and CDR2 FQGTGA come from the germline V gene. Molecular barcoding with unique molecular identifiers was used for the TCRbeta library. One entry per CDR3 protein results from TCRdb running MiXCR on the PCR reads. Of 500,000 to 750,000 distinct CDR3 sequences detected, roughly 13% appear once; the ten largest clones hold over 2%. Regarding the study as a whole: T-cell numbers and diversity, one year after transplant, stemmed largely from T cells that were newly produced. Surviving recipient cells, namely T cells and thymic progenitors, were the source of high day-60 TCRbeta diversity in some patients.

This TCR was recovered from a male patient younger than 18 who had a stem cell transplant for acute myeloid leukemia, so the T cells may come from the graft donor. Here the sequenced sample was PBMCs, mostly from graft donor cells, taken 360 days after TCRalphabeta/CD19-depleted stem cell transplant. The chain combines TRBV7-3 with TRBJ2-2, with 9 nucleotides matching TRBD2. The CDR3 loop is CASSLIPSGMYTGELFF. CDR3 bases: TGTGCCAGCAGCTTAATCCCTAGCGGGATGTATACCGGGGAGCTGTTTTTT.